Listed here are 5 T cell receptor beta chains from one sample, sequenced in a study of identical twins. One entry per CDR3 protein results from TCRdb running MiXCR on the 5' RACE reads. The sample lists approximately 1.8 million distinct CDR3 sequences, around a third occurring once. The sample taken for sequencing was cord blood. The receptors derive from a newborn girl in good health.

The chain uses TRBV25-1 and TRBJ1-1; D is undetermined. The length of the CDR3 is 13 residues. V lost 1 base, J lost 4 bases, and 7 bases lay in between. The V gene's germline CDR1 is MGHDK and CDR2 SYGVNS. CDR3 bases: TGTGCCAGCAGTGAATTTGAGGGCACTGAAGCTTTCTTT. Translating gives CASSEFEGTEAFF.

The rearrangement joins TRBV7-2 to TRBJ2-2; D gene unclear. Germline V gene sequence: CDR1 SGHTA, CDR2 FQGNSA. This CDR3 has 13 residues. The germline V and J ends were trimmed by 3 bases and 6 bases, with 8 bases remaining between them. CDR3 in amino acids: CASSFYQPGELFF. The CDR3 coding sequence is TGTGCCAGCAGCTTTTATCAGCCCGGGGAGCTGTTTTTT.

In regard to this clonotype: A single base separates this from a much larger clone, so it may be a read error. The CDR3 DNA reads TGCAGCGTTCCCTCCTTGAGGACCTATCGGGATGAGCGGTTCTTC. Translated: CSVPSLRTYRDERFF. The chain employs TRBV29-1 and TRBJ2-1; possible D gene TRBD2, 5 bases. The V gene's germline CDR1 is SQVTM and CDR2 ANQGSEA. The CDR3 runs 15 residues.

This clonotype was seen ten or more times. The rearrangement uses TRBV10-3 and TRBJ2-5, with a tentative D call TRBD2 (5 bases). CDR1 ENHRY and CDR2 SYGVKD come from the germline V gene. CDR3 size: 13 residues. The V gene lost 6 bases and the J gene lost 1 base, with 9 bases spanning the gap. CDR3 sequence: CAIRDGLQETQYF. The CDR3 coding sequence is TGTGCCATCAGGGACGGACTCCAAGAGACCCAGTACTTC.

This clonotype was detected a few times. The rearrangement joins TRBV12-3 or TRBV12-4 to TRBJ2-5; weak D call: TRBD1 (7 bases). V was shortened by 2 bases and J by 12 bases, with 13 bases between the two germline ends. The CDR3 is made up of 12 amino acids. The CDR3 DNA reads TGTGCCAGCAGTTTATTAGGCAGGGGGGAGTACTTC. Protein sequence: CASSLLGRGEYF.